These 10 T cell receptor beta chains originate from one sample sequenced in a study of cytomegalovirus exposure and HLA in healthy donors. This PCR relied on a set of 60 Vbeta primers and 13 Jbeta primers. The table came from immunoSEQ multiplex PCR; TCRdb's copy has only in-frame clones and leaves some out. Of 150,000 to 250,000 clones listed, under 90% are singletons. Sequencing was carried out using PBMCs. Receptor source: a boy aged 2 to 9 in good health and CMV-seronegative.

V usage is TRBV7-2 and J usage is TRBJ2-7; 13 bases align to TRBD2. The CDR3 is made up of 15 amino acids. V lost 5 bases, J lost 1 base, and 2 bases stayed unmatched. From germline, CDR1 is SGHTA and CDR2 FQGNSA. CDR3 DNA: TGTGCCAGCAGCAGACTAGCGGGGGGTTCCTACGAGCAGTACTTC. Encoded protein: CASSRLAGGSYEQYF.

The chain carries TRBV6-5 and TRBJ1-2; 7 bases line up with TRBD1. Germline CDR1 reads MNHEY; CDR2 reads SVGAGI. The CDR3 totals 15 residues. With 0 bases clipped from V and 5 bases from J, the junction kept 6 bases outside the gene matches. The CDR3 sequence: CASSYSVDRRYGYTF. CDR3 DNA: TGTGCCAGCAGTTACTCGGTGGACAGGCGATATGGCTACACCTTC.

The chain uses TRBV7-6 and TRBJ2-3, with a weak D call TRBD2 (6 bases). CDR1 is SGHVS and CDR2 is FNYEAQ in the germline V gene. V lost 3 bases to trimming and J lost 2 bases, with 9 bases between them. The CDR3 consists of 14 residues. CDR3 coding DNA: TGTGCCAGCAGCTTTGGAGGGTTCACAGATACGCAGTATTTT. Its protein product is CASSFGGFTDTQYF.

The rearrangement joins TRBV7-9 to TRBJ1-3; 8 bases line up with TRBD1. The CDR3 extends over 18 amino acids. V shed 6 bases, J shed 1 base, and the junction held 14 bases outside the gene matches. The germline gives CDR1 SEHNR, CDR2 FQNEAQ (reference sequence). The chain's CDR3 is CASSSRTGGRWSGNTIYF. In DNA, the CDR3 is TGTGCCAGCAGTTCCAGAACAGGGGGGAGATGGTCTGGAAACACCATATATTTT.

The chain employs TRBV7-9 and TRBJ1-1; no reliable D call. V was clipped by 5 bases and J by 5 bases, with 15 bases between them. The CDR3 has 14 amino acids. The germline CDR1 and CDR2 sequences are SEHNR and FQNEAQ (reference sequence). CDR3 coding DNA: TGTGCCAGCAGCCCCGGTGGCGGAGGGACTGAAGCTTTCTTT. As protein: CASSPGGGGTEAFF. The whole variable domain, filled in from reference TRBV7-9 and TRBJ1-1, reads DTGVSQNPRHKITKRGQNVTFRCDPISEHNRLYWYRQTLGQGPEFLTYFQNEAQLEKSRLLSDRFSAERPKGSFSTLEIQRTEQGDSAMYLCASSPGGGGTEAFFGQGTRLTVV.

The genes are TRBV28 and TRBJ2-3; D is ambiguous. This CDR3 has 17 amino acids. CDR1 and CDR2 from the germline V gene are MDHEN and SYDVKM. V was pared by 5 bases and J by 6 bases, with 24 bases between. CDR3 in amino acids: CASSPRQLGRFRDTQYF. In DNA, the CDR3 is TGTGCCAGCAGTCCTCGCCAATTAGGCAGGTTTAGGGATACGCAGTATTTT.

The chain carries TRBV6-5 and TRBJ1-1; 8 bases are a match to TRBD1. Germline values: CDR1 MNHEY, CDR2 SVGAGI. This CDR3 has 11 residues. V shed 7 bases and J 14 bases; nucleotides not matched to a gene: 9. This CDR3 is CASKQGGGNFF. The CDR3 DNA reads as TGTGCCAGCAAACAGGGGGGCGGAAACTTCTTT.

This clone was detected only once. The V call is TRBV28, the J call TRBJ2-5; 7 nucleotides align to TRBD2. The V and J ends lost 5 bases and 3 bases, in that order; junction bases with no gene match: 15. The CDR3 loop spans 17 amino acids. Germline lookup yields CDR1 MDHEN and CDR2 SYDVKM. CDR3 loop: CASSPRGLTGGEETQYF. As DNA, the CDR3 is TGTGCCAGCAGTCCCCGGGGTCTAACGGGGGGAGAAGAGACCCAGTACTTC.

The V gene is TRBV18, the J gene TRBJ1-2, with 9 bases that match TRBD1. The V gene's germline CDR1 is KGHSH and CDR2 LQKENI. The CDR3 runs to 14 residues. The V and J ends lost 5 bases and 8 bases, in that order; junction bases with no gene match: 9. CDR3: CASSEGDRARGYTF. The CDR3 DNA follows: TGTGCCAGCTCAGAGGGGGACAGGGCTAGAGGCTACACCTTC.

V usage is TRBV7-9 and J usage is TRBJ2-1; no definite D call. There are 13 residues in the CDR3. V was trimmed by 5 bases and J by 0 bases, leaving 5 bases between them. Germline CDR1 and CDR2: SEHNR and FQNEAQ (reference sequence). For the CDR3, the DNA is TGTGCCAGCAGCCCCAGCTCCTACAATGAGCAGTTCTTC. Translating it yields CASSPSSYNEQFF.